This paragraph covers one TCR beta chain sequence. Original data processing: Quantification of nucleated cells was approximated via reference gene primer amplification. The repertoire was sequenced with immunoSEQ multiplex PCR; TCRdb's copy has only in-frame clones and lacks some. The DNA gave D and trimming, while V, J and clone size come from that table. The data show about 120,000 clones, with about four fifths seen just once and under 20% held by the top ten. The data were taken from a study of blood T cell repertoires in COVID-19. Study as a whole: Samples taken during acute and convalescent COVID-19 were collected in the United States, Italy and Spain. Nucleic acid was either cDNA or gDNA, and it came from T cells, B-cell-depleted T cells, or PBMCs.

CDR1 and CDR2 (germline): ENHRY, SYGVKD. This CDR3 is 14 amino acids long. Sequenced: peripheral blood. This receptor was taken from a man aged 55 to 70 with active or convalescent COVID-19. This chain uses TRBV10-3 with TRBJ2-1; 14 bases align to TRBD2. CDR3 residues: CAASGTSGRNEQFF. The DNA for the CDR3 is TGTGCTGCCTCCGGGACTAGCGGGAGAAATGAGCAGTTCTTC.